This TCR beta chain was documented in a study of spatial heterogeneity in lung cancer. This clonotype was detected only a few times. The junction and the germline gene differ at one end; a read error may be behind it. Each CDR3 protein gets one entry after TCRdb re-called the 5' RACE reads with MiXCR. The sample includes just over 75,000 distinct CDR3 sequences, under 8.5% of them seen just once. This sample's time point: sample taken at primary tumor resection. The CDR3 is made up of 12 amino acids. From germline, CDR1 is GTSNPN and CDR2 SVGIG (reference sequence). The sequencing here drew on PBMCs, taken at surgery. The chain combines TRBV30 with TRBJ1-1, with D possibly TRBD1 on 6 matching bases. The clonotype was recovered from a male donor with early-stage non-small cell lung cancer. The CDR3 DNA is TGTGCCTGGAGTAGGGGGAACGCTGAAGCTTTCTTT. Its protein product is CAWSRGNAEAFF.